Listed below are T cell receptor beta chains from one sample, sequenced in a study of kidney transplant recipient with SARS-CoV-2 infection. Via MiXCR, TCRdb re-called the reads, giving one row per CDR3 protein. The sample includes approximately 240,000 distinct CDR3 sequences, more than 25% seen only once; the top ten take almost 7.5%. This specimen was a blood sample, taken at baseline and on approximately day 120 from a kidney transplant recipient. Receptors originate from a male patient aged 25-45 years who had COVID-19 and was a kidney transplant recipient. Part of the T cells may come from the graft donor. The CDR3 runs from the conserved cysteine through the conserved F or W. Fields, in order: J gene, D gene, V gene, clone size, CDR3 DNA, CDR3 protein. D genes are given only for firm matches. Not every row has a clone size; where given, it reads once, few, many or a size class.

TRBJ1-2 TRBD1 TRBV5-1 many TGCGCCAGCAGCTTCAGCGGGACAGTTTATGGCTACACCTTC CASSFSGTVYGYTF
TRBJ1-4 NA TRBV7-2 NA TGTGCCAGCAGCTTTGAGGGGAATTTCGAAAAACTGTTTTTT CASSFEGNFEKLFF
TRBJ2-1 TRBD1 TRBV6-1 few TGTGCCAGCAGTGAAGCGGACAGGGTGCAGTTCTTC CASSEADRVQFF
TRBJ1-2 NA TRBV3-1 many TGTGCCAGCAGCGGAGGATACACCCTTCGAAAGACCTATGGCTACACCTTC CASSGGYTLRKTYGYTF
TRBJ2-1 TRBD2 TRBV6-5 NA TGTGCCAGCAGTGGGACTAGCGGGGGGACCTCCTACAATGAGCAGTTCTTC CASSGTSGGTSYNEQFF
TRBJ2-1 TRBD1 TRBV7-3 many TGTGCCAGCAGCTTGGGACAGGGGGCCGATGAGCAGTTCTTC CASSLGQGADEQFF
TRBJ2-1 NA TRBV3-1 few TGTGCCAGCAGCCAAGATACTAGCTCCTACAATGAGCAGTTCTTC CASSQDTSSYNEQFF
TRBJ2-7 NA TRBV7-9 many TGTGCCAGCAGCTTAGCGGGTTCCGAGCAGTACTTC CASSLAGSEQYF
TRBJ1-1 TRBD1 TRBV20-1 many TGCAGTGCCCCTCTGACAGGGGGCACCAACACTGAAGCTTTCTTT CSAPLTGGTNTEAFF
TRBJ2-2 NA TRBV9 many TGTGCCAGCAGCGTAGGAGGTAGCGCCCCAAACACCGGGGAGCTGTTTTTT CASSVGGSAPNTGELFF
TRBJ2-7 TRBD2 TRBV16 many TGTGCCAGCAGCCAATTGGGGACTAGTTCCTACGAGCAGTACTTC CASSQLGTSSYEQYF
TRBJ1-2 TRBD1 TRBV5-1 many TGCGCCAGCAGCTTGGGACAGGGGGCTAGCTATGGCTACACCTTC CASSLGQGASYGYTF
TRBJ2-3 TRBD2 TRBV15 many TGTGCCACCAGCAGAGAAAGGACTAGCGGGATAAGGGATACGCAGTATTTT CATSRERTSGIRDTQYF
TRBJ2-4 NA TRBV2 few TGTGCCAGCAGTGAAGGGCGGGCAGGGTTAGGCAAAAACATTCAGTACTTC CASSEGRAGLGKNIQYF
TRBJ1-2 NA TRBV11-3 many TGTGCCAGCAGCAGGTGTGTCGATCTCGGAAAGACCTATGGCTACACCTTC CASSRCVDLGKTYGYTF
TRBJ2-7 NA TRBV3-2 many TGTGCCAGCAGCCAAACGGCTTTCCGCATCGAGCAGTACTTC CASSQTAFRIEQYF
TRBJ2-7 NA TRBV5-1 many TGCGCCAGCAGCTCCCAAGGAGGATCCTACGAGCAGTACTTC CASSSQGGSYEQYF
TRBJ1-2 NA TRBV5-1 many TGCGCCAGCAGCCGGCAAGGGCGGAACTATGGCTACACCTTC CASSRQGRNYGYTF
TRBJ2-7 TRBD2 TRBV18 many TGTGCCAGCTCACCCACCCGGACTAGCGGGAGGGCCTTTCGTCAGGAGCAGTACTTC CASSPTRTSGRAFRQEQYF
TRBJ2-3 TRBD1 TRBV27 many TGTGCCAGCAGTCCCGGGACAGGGATAGATACGCAGTATTTT CASSPGTGIDTQYF
TRBJ2-1 NA TRBV9 once TGTGCCAGCAGCGTAGATTTTGCGGGTGAGCAGTTCTTC CASSVDFAGEQFF
TRBJ1-1 NA TRBV6-5 once TGTGCCAGCAGTAGGTACCTGGGGAACACTGAGGCTTTCTTT CASSRYLGNTEAFF
TRBJ2-3 TRBD2 TRBV3-1 many TGTGCCAGCAGCCAAGAAAGCCGGGAGGGAATCACAGATACGCAGTATTTT CASSQESREGITDTQYF
TRBJ2-3 NA TRBV6-5 many TGTGCCAGCAGTTACTCAGGCGGGAAAGACGGGGATACGCAGTATTTT CASSYSGGKDGDTQYF
TRBJ1-2 NA TRBV4-1 many TGCGCCAGCAGCCAAGATTTGAGTCAGGTGTCTAATGGCTACACCTTC CASSQDLSQVSNGYTF
TRBJ2-2 NA TRBV12-3/TRBV12-4 NA TGTGCCAGCAGTCCTCGGACAGGAAACACCGGGGGGCTGTTTTTT CASSPRTGNTGGLFF
TRBJ2-7 TRBD1 TRBV27 many TGTGCCAGCAGGGGGACAGCACGGGGAGAGCAGTACTTC CASRGTARGEQYF
TRBJ1-2 NA TRBV3-1 NA TGTGCCAGCAGCACGCGTCGTCCCATTCGAAAGACCTATGGCTACACCTTC CASSTRRPIRKTYGYTF
TRBJ1-4 NA TRBV20-1 many TGCAGTGCTAGCATTTCCCTGTTATGGAGGGGTGAAAAACTGTTTTTT CSASISLLWRGEKLFF
TRBJ2-7 TRBD2 TRBV6-5 many TGTGCCAGCAGTGTATCCGGGACTACCCTTTTCTACGAGCAGTACTTC CASSVSGTTLFYEQYF
TRBJ2-7 NA TRBV3-2 many TGTGCCAGCAGCCAAGGACATCTATCCTACGAGCAGTACTTC CASSQGHLSYEQYF
TRBJ2-3 TRBD2 TRBV4-2 many TGTGCCAGCAGCCAAGATAGCGGGCACGATACGCAGTATTTT CASSQDSGHDTQYF
TRBJ1-1 NA TRBV5-1 many TGCGCCAGCAGTTTTGACGGGGGAGGGAACACTGAAGCTTTCTTT CASSFDGGGNTEAFF
TRBJ2-1 TRBD2 TRBV12-3/TRBV12-4 NA TGTGCCAGCAGTTTGTGGGGGGGAGGAAACAATGAGCAGTTCTTC CASSLWGGGNNEQFF
TRBJ2-5 TRBD2 TRBV19 NA TGTGCCAGTAGTATGGGGAGTCTAGCGGGAAAAGAGACCCAGTACTTC CASSMGSLAGKETQYF
TRBJ1-2 NA TRBV4-2 NA TGTGCCGGCAGCTCCTGTTCCAAAGGTTGGAAGACCTATGGCTACACCTTC CAGSSCSKGWKTYGYTF
TRBJ1-2 NA TRBV19 many TGTGCCAGTACCACAGGTTATAACTATGGCTACACCTTC CASTTGYNYGYTF
TRBJ2-3 TRBD2 TRBV20-1 many TGCAGCGGGGGACTAGCGGGGCGCACAGATACGCAGTATTTT CSGGLAGRTDTQYF
TRBJ1-2 NA TRBV6-4 many TGTGCCAGCAGTGTCTCACACGGAAAGACCTATGGCTACACCTTC CASSVSHGKTYGYTF
TRBJ1-2 NA TRBV3-1 many TGTGCCAGCAGCGATACCTGCACCCTTCGAAAGACCTATGGCTACACCTTC CASSDTCTLRKTYGYTF
TRBJ2-2 NA TRBV18 many TGTGCCAGCTCACCAAGGGGGATCGGAAACACCGGGGAGCTGTTTTTT CASSPRGIGNTGELFF
TRBJ1-2 NA TRBV5-4 NA TGTGCCAGCAACAGCATCGTACCAGGAAAGACCTATGGCTACACCTTC CASNSIVPGKTYGYTF
TRBJ2-1 NA TRBV7-8 NA TGTGCCAGCAGCCCGCCCCTTCGGGGGATCGATTCCATTGAGCAGTTCTTC CASSPPLRGIDSIEQFF
TRBJ1-2 NA TRBV5-4 many TGTGCCAGCCACCTATACGTACCAGGAAAGACCTATGGCTACACCTTC CASHLYVPGKTYGYTF
TRBJ1-1 TRBD1 TRBV19 many TGTGCCAGTAGGACAGGGGGCCCAAACACTGAAGCTTTCTTT CASRTGGPNTEAFF
TRBJ1-1 NA TRBV11-3 many TGTGCCAGCAGCTCGAACGGACAGTCCAACACTGAAGCTTTCTTT CASSSNGQSNTEAFF
TRBJ2-7 NA TRBV5-1 many TGCGCCAGCAGCCCGAGTGCGAGGACATTCTCTGAAGAGCAGTACTTC CASSPSARTFSEEQYF
TRBJ1-2 NA TRBV6-6 many TGTGCCAGCAGTTTCTGCGAAGGTGGGAGAAAGACCTATGGCTACACCTTC CASSFCEGGRKTYGYTF
TRBJ2-2 NA TRBV3-1 many TGTGCCAGCAGCGCCATTGGTCCCATTTCAGGCTTGACCGGGGAGCTGTTTTTT CASSAIGPISGLTGELFF
TRBJ1-2 NA TRBV6-8 many TGTGCCAGCAGTGCCAATGTACGCTCTAGAAAGACCTATGGCTACACCTTC CASSANVRSRKTYGYTF
TRBJ1-2 NA TRBV11-3 many TGTGCCAGCAGCACGCGATGCGATCTCGGAAAGACCTATGGCTACACCTTC CASSTRCDLGKTYGYTF